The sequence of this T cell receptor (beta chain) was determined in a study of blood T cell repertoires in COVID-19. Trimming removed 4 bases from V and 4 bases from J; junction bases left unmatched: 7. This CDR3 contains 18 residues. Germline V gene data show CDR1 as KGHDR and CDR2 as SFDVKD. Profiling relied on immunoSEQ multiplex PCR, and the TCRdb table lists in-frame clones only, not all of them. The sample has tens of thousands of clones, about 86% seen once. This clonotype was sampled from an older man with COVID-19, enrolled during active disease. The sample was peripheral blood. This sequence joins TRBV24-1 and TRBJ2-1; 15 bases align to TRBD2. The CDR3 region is CATSDRGLAGGRYNEQFF. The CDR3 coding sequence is TGTGCCACCAGTGACCGGGGACTAGCGGGAGGCAGGTACAATGAGCAGTTCTTC.